What follows are 15 T cell receptor beta chains derived from one specimen sequenced in a study of T cell changes during pregnancy in multiple sclerosis. Clones were sequenced by immunoSEQ multiplex PCR, and TCRdb holds only the in-frame ones, with some missing. The repertoire holds approximately 47,000 clones, with 85% to 90% as singletons. The starting material was peripheral blood, obtained in the first trimester of pregnancy. These receptors originate from a female donor with multiple sclerosis, enrolled in a pregnancy study.

The J gene is TRBJ1-4, the V gene TRBV4-2; maybe TRBD1 (6 bases). V lost 5 bases and J lost 8, with 18 bases in between. The germline CDR1 and CDR2 sequences are LGHNA and YNFKEQ. The CDR3 length is 15 residues. CDR3 loop: CASSSGGTQGEKLFF. CDR3 nucleotide sequence: TGTGCCAGCAGCTCTGGGGGAACCCAGGGGGAAAAACTGTTTTTT.

The gene calls are TRBV2 and TRBJ2-3; no definite D call. CDR1 and CDR2 (germline): SNHLY, FYNNEI. V lost 8 bases, J lost 4 bases, and 10 bases lay in between. The CDR3 has 12 residues. The CDR3 DNA reads TGTGCCAGCGGAGTTCTTCCAGATACGCAGTATTTT. It specifies CASGVLPDTQYF.

This clone was observed a few times. This chain uses TRBV2 with TRBJ1-4; weak D call: TRBD1 (6 bases). The CDR3 runs to 14 residues. Germline loops: CDR1 SNHLY, CDR2 FYNNEI. Trimming removed 2 bases at V and 2 bases at J, with 6 bases between. This CDR3 is CASSEQGTNEKLFF. The CDR3 DNA is TGTGCCAGCAGTGAACAGGGGACTAATGAAAAACTGTTTTTT.

CDR3 DNA sequence: TGTGCCAGCAGCTTCGAACCAGGGTACGGGACGCAGTATTTT. Protein product: CASSFEPGYGTQYF. This chain links TRBV7-2 with TRBJ2-3; D may be TRBD1 (5 bases). Trimming stripped 3 bases from V and 9 bases from J, with 16 bases between. Germline CDR1 and CDR2: SGHTA and FQGNSA. This CDR3 region has 14 residues.

This chain connects TRBV7-9 to TRBJ1-1; possible D gene TRBD1, 5 bases. This CDR3 spans 15 amino acids. The V end lost 2 bases, the J end lost 1 base, and 11 bases lay between the germline ends. Germline CDR1 is SEHNR and CDR2 is FQNEAQ (reference sequence). The CDR3 coding sequence is TGTGCCAGCAGCTTATCGGGGGATCCGAACACTGAAGCTTTCTTT. It codes for CASSLSGDPNTEAFF.

This clone is a singleton in its sample. The V and J genes are TRBV6-5 and TRBJ2-1, with 9 bases matching TRBD1. Germline CDR1 reads MNHEY; CDR2 reads SVGAGI. Unmatched junction bases numbered 6, after V lost 4 bases and J lost 5 bases. The CDR3 extends over 15 amino acids. Written as DNA, the CDR3 is TGTGCCAGCAGTTCCCGGGACAGGGACAACAATGAGCAGTTCTTC. This sequence encodes CASSSRDRDNNEQFF.

V is TRBV28 and J is TRBJ1-4; D not certain. The germline gives CDR1 MDHEN, CDR2 SYDVKM. This CDR3 has 15 amino acids. V was shortened by 5 bases and J by 3 bases, with 13 bases between the two germline ends. The CDR3, as DNA: TGTGCCAGCAGTCTGCGAATAATGGCTAATGAAAAACTGTTTTTT. Its translation: CASSLRIMANEKLFF.

The chain links TRBV19 to TRBJ2-2; tentatively, D is TRBD2 (5 bases). Trimming cost V 2 bases and J 7 bases, with 23 bases left between them. The CDR3 extends over 18 amino acids. CDR1 LNHDA and CDR2 SQIVND come from the germline V gene (reference sequence). DNA for the CDR3: TGTGCCAGTAGTATATTGAAGGAGGAGGCGGCTGTCGGCGGGGAGCTGTTTTTT. It encodes CASSILKEEAAVGGELFF. The complete variable domain, with remaining parts taken from reference TRBV19 and TRBJ2-2, reads DGGITQSPKYLFRKEGQNVTLSCEQNLNHDAMYWYRQDPGQGLRLIYYSQIVNDFQKGDIAEGYSVSREKKESFPLTVTSAQKNPTAFYLCASSILKEEAAVGGELFFGEGSRLTVL.

A single count supports this clone. The chain links TRBV2 to TRBJ2-6; 7 bases agree with TRBD1. The CDR3 is 15 amino acids. Trimming removed 5 bases from V and 2 bases from J; junction bases left unmatched: 3. CDR1 is SNHLY, CDR2 FYNNEI, per germline. The CDR3 protein is CASSSGQAGANVLTF. In nucleotides, the CDR3 is TGTGCCAGCAGTTCCGGACAGGCTGGGGCCAACGTCCTGACTTTC.

This sequence joins TRBV7-3 and TRBJ2-2; tentatively, D is TRBD1 (6 bases). Germline-derived CDR1 and CDR2 are SGHTA and FQGTGA. The CDR3 is made up of 15 amino acids. V shed 5 bases and J shed 6 bases, with 16 bases lying between them. The CDR3 sequence is CASSPGQPGAGELFF. The CDR3 DNA follows: TGTGCCAGCAGCCCCGGACAGCCAGGCGCCGGGGAGCTGTTTTTT.

The chain links TRBV7-3 to TRBJ1-2, with 7 bases lining up with TRBD1. With 5 bases clipped from V and 2 bases from J, the junction kept 11 bases outside the gene matches. Germline CDR1 is SGHTA and CDR2 is FQGTGA. The CDR3 length is 16 residues. The CDR3 sequence is CASSPNRDSRNYGYTF. Written as DNA, the CDR3 is TGTGCCAGCAGCCCCAATCGGGACAGCCGGAACTATGGCTACACCTTC. Full variable domain (rest looked up from reference TRBV7-3 and TRBJ1-2): GAGVSQTPSNKVTEKGKYVELRCDPISGHTALYWYRQSLGQGPEFLIYFQGTGAADDSGLPNDRFFAVRPEGSVSTLKIQRTERGDSAVYLCASSPNRDSRNYGYTFGSGTRLTVV.

The CDR3 nucleotides read TGCGCCAGCAGTGACCCATCAACTGAAGCTTTCTTT. Translating it yields CASSDPSTEAFF. The rearrangement uses TRBV10-1 and TRBJ1-1; D ambiguous. Germline values: CDR1 WNHNN, CDR2 SYGVQD (reference sequence). V lost 3 bases and J 5 bases, leaving 7 bases between the germline ends. The CDR3 is made up of 12 amino acids.

V usage is TRBV2 and J usage is TRBJ2-1; 12 bases map to TRBD2. This CDR3 has 15 residues. Per the germline V gene, CDR1 is SNHLY and CDR2 is FYNNEI. V lost 7 bases to trimming and J lost 4 bases; unmatched junction nucleotides: 5. CDR3 residues: CASKLAGGQYNEQFF. Here the CDR3 DNA reads TGTGCCAGCAAGCTAGCGGGGGGGCAGTACAATGAGCAGTTCTTC.

This chain joins TRBV4-1 and TRBJ2-1, with 7 bases lining up with TRBD2. CDR1 is MGHRA, CDR2 YSYEKL, per germline. The CDR3 has 17 amino acids. V dropped 4 bases and J dropped 4; count of bases not matched to a gene: 13. The DNA of the CDR3 is TGCGCCAGCAGCCCTAGATCAGGCCTAGCGGTGTACAATGAGCAGTTCTTC. It is translated as CASSPRSGLAVYNEQFF.

This chain links TRBV10-3 with TRBJ2-5; TRBD1 might be the D (6 bases). CDR1 is ENHRY and CDR2 is SYGVKD in the germline V gene. This CDR3 spans 13 amino acids. Trimming stripped 6 bases from V and 2 bases from J, with 10 bases between. The CDR3 loop is CAIRLGQQETQYF. The CDR3 DNA sequence: TGTGCCATCAGGCTTGGACAGCAAGAGACCCAGTACTTC.